This paragraph covers one T cell receptor beta chain sequence. Its specificity is unknown. Germline V lookup: CDR1 MNHNS, CDR2 SASEGT. The CDR3 covers 18 residues. V lost 1 base, J lost 0 bases, and 13 bases lay in between. Sequencing used immunoSEQ multiplex PCR; TCRdb keeps in-frame clones, though not all of them. Of some 190,000 clones listed, approximately 94% were seen once; the top ten hold approximately 1.5%. This sample was included in a study of T cell responses to AZD1222 COVID-19 vaccine. Study findings and constraints: Unmutated variant regions are reportedly the target of nearly half of TCRs that are spike-specific. Baseline serology detected seropositivity in only a handful of AZD1222 recipients. Samples come after the peak T cell response, not at day 14. Increases in Spike-specific TCR breadth and depth were seen after two AZD1222 doses.

The source is an adult who received the MenACWY meningococcal vaccine as a control. The material was peripheral blood, obtained 28 days after the second dose of the MenACWY control vaccine. This chain connects TRBV6-1 to TRBJ2-6; D is unclear. CDR3 protein: CASSEVTVEPSGANVLTF. For the CDR3, the DNA is TGTGCCAGCAGTGAAGTGACGGTGGAACCCTCTGGGGCCAACGTCCTGACTTTC.